This T cell receptor (beta chain) derives from a study of shared clonotypes between healthy human individuals. Overall study results and limits: Compared with memory subsets, naive subsets generally had larger estimated richness. Sequencing depth was predicted to influence how clonotypes are shared among donors.

Per germline, CDR1 KGHSH and CDR2 LQKENI. This CDR3 has 14 residues. V lost 5 bases to trimming and J lost 4 bases; unmatched junction nucleotides: 5. The donor cohort consisted entirely of Caucasian adults residing in Nashville, Tennessee. With respect to this clone: What it recognizes is unknown.

Profiled with immunoSEQ multiplex PCR; TCRdb holds only in-frame clones, not every one. Of over 1.4 million clones in the sample, around 97% were seen once. This clonotype was obtained from a man aged 25-40 years in good health. The rearrangement joins TRBV18 to TRBJ2-3; TRBD2 matches 8 bases. Sequencing was performed on naive CD4+ T cells sorted from blood. Subset described: CD45RA+ positively selected. The CDR3 sequence is CASSTGRAADTQYF. Here the CDR3 DNA reads TGTGCCAGCTCAACCGGGAGGGCGGCAGATACGCAGTATTTT.